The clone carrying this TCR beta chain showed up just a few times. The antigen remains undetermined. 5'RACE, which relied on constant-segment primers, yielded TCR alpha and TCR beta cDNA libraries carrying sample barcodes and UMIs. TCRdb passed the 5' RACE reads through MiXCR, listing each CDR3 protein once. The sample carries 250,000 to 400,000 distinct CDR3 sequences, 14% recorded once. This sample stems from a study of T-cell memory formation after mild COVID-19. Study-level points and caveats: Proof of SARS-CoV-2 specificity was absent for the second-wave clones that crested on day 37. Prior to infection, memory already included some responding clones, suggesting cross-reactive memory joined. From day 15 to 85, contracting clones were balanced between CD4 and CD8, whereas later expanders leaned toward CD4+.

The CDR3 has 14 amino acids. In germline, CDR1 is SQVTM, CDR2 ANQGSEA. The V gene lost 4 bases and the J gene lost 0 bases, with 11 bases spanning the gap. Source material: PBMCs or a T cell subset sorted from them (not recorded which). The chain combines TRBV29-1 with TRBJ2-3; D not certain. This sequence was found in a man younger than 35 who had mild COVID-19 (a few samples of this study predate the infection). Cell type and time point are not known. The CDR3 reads CSVGGFTSTDTQYF. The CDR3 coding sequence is TGCAGCGTTGGCGGCTTCACTAGCACAGATACGCAGTATTTT.